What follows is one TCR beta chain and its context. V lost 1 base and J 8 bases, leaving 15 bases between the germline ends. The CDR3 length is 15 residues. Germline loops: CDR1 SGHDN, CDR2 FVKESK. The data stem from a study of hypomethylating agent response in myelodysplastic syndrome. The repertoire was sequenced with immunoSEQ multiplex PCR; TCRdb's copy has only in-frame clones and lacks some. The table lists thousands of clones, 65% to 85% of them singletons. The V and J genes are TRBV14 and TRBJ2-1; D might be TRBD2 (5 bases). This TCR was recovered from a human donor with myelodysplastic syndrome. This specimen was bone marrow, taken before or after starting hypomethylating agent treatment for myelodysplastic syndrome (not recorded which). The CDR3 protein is CASSQAGIGTHEQFF. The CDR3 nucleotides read TGTGCCAGCAGCCAAGCGGGGATAGGAACGCATGAGCAGTTCTTC.